The 30 T cell receptor beta chains below come from one sample, sequenced in a study of blood T cells in healthy people across ages. Combining a sample-barcoded 5' primer with a J-beta primer mix, a second PCR ran for roughly 7 to 12 cycles. TCRdb independently ran MiXCR on the 5' RACE reads; one entry per CDR3 protein. The sample holds about 680,000 distinct CDR3 sequences, 49% seen once. The sample consisted of blood. These receptor sequences come from a woman aged 55-75 years in good health.

This clonotype occurred a few times. V is TRBV29-1 and J is TRBJ2-4; 10 bases line up with TRBD1. V lost 5 bases, J lost 9 bases, and 7 bases stayed unmatched. Germline loops: CDR1 SQVTM, CDR2 ANQGSEA. This CDR3 comprises 13 residues. CDR3 sequence reads: CSVRQGAGVIQYF. The DNA of the CDR3 is TGCAGCGTTAGACAGGGGGCGGGGGTCATTCAGTACTTC. Combining the CDR3 with reference TRBV29-1 and TRBJ2-4 gives the whole variable domain SAVISQKPSRDICQRGTSLTIQCQVDSQVTMMFWYRQQPGQSLTLIATANQGSEATYESGFVIDKFPISRPNLTFSTLTVSNMSPEDSSIYLCSVRQGAGVIQYFGAGTRLSVL.

This chain uses TRBV2 with TRBJ1-1, with D unresolved. Germline V gene data show CDR1 as SNHLY and CDR2 as FYNNEI. The V gene lost 7 bases and the J gene lost 3 bases, with 9 bases spanning the gap. This CDR3 has 12 amino acids. The CDR3 DNA follows: TGTGCCAGCAAATTGGACCACACTGAAGCTTTCTTT. This gives the protein CASKLDHTEAFF. Together with reference TRBV2 and TRBJ1-1, the CDR3 gives the full variable domain: EPEVTQTPSHQVTQMGQEVILRCVPISNHLYFYWYRQILGQKVEFLVSFYNNEISEKSEIFDDQFSVERPDGSNFTLKIRSTKLEDSAMYFCASKLDHTEAFFGQGTRLTVV.

V is TRBV20-1 and J is TRBJ2-1; D not certain. The CDR3 contains 14 residues. The V end was cut by 3 bases, the J end by 6 bases, with 15 bases between. Germline CDR1 reads DFQATT; CDR2 reads SNEGSKA (reference sequence). The chain's CDR3 is CSASPPATVNEQFF. DNA of the CDR3: TGCAGTGCTAGCCCCCCAGCCACGGTCAATGAGCAGTTCTTC.

This clonotype was detected many times. The chain combines TRBV5-1 with TRBJ2-5; perhaps TRBD2 as D (5 bases). The CDR3 runs to 15 residues. The V end lost 4 bases, the J end lost 5 bases, and 18 bases lay between the germline ends. Germline values: CDR1 SGHRS, CDR2 YFSETQ. The CDR3 here is CASSPGRSGVETQYF. CDR3 in DNA: TGCGCCAGCAGCCCCGGACGGTCCGGGGTGGAGACCCAGTACTTC.

The rearrangement uses TRBV7-9 and TRBJ2-1; D is possibly TRBD2 (6 bases). V was pared by 5 bases and J by 7 bases, with 24 bases between. This CDR3 has 17 residues. The germline gives CDR1 SEHNR, CDR2 FQNEAQ (reference sequence). CDR3 coding DNA: TGTGCCAGCAGCCCGGGGACTCAGCCTCCCCTTCGAAATGAGCAGTTCTTC. Its translation: CASSPGTQPPLRNEQFF.

This clonotype was counted many times. The chain joins TRBV2 to TRBJ2-5; the match to TRBD1 covers 10 bases. Germline CDR1 SNHLY, CDR2 FYNNEI. The CDR3 covers 13 residues. V was pared by 6 bases and J by 5 bases, with 3 bases of the junction left unmatched. The CDR3 DNA follows: TGTGCCAGCAGCCAGGGACAGGGGGAGACCCAGTACTTC. Translation: CASSQGQGETQYF.

The table lists this clonotype with a few counts. This chain connects TRBV7-2 to TRBJ2-3, with D perhaps assigned TRBD1 or TRBD2 (5 bases each). The germline gives CDR1 SGHTA, CDR2 FQGNSA. CDR3 length: 13 amino acids. The germline V and J ends were trimmed by 5 bases and 14 bases, with 20 bases remaining between them. The DNA of the CDR3 is TGTGCCAGCAGCGTAGTCGGAGTCCGGGGACGGTATTTT. This translates into CASSVVGVRGRYF.

The chain combines TRBV4-2 with TRBJ2-2; D assignment may be TRBD1 or TRBD2 (5 bases each). This CDR3 spans 14 amino acids. Germline V gene lookup returns CDR1 LGHNA and CDR2 YNFKEQ. The V gene lost 1 base and the J gene lost 7 bases, with 10 bases spanning the gap. The DNA for the CDR3 is TGTGCCAGCAGCCAAGCCCAGGGAGTCGGGGAGCTGTTTTTT. Protein product: CASSQAQGVGELFF.

The gene calls are TRBV12-3 or TRBV12-4 and TRBJ2-1; possibly TRBD2 for D (6 bases). V shed 6 bases and J shed 7 bases, with 19 bases lying between them. This CDR3 contains 15 residues. The CDR3 sequence is CASRHEAGKGNEQFF. In DNA, the CDR3 is TGTGCCAGCAGACACGAAGCGGGTAAGGGAAATGAGCAGTTCTTC.

This clonotype was picked up a small number of times. The chain combines TRBV7-9 with TRBJ2-3; 9 nucleotides agree with TRBD1. Germline values: CDR1 SEHNR, CDR2 FQNEAQ (reference sequence). V was clipped by 2 bases and J by 4 bases; unmatched bases: 4. The CDR3 sequence is 15 residues long. The CDR3 loop is CASSLTGGSSDTQYF. The CDR3 nucleotides read TGTGCCAGCAGCTTAACAGGGGGCTCGTCAGATACGCAGTATTTT.

This clonotype appeared many times. The rearrangement uses TRBV5-1 and TRBJ1-1; D is unclear. The germline gives CDR1 SGHRS, CDR2 YFSETQ. This CDR3 is built from 13 residues. The germline V and J ends were trimmed by 0 bases and 0 bases, with 3 bases remaining between them. CDR3 loop: CASSLEVNTEAFF. The CDR3 region has the DNA TGCGCCAGCAGCTTGGAGGTGAACACTGAAGCTTTCTTT.

The rearrangement joins TRBV21-1 to TRBJ2-3; TRBD2 is the table's D call and was not checked against the DNA. TRBV21-1 is a pseudogene segment. The CDR3 is 18 residues long. The CDR3, as DNA: TGTGCCAGCAGCAAAGCGCCAGGACTAGCAGCTAGCACAGATACGCAGTATTTT. Translating gives CASSKAPGLAASTDTQYF.

The chain is built from TRBV28 and TRBJ2-5, with 9 bases fitting TRBD2. The germline CDR1 and CDR2 sequences are MDHEN and SYDVKM. After removal of 6 bases from V and 5 bases from J, the junction contained 10 bases not matched to a gene. This CDR3 spans 15 amino acids. Here the CDR3 DNA reads TGTGCCAGCAGCTGTAGCGGGAGAGTGTGGGAGACCCAGTACTTC. Protein product: CASSCSGRVWETQYF.

In regard to this clonotype: Sequence at one end of the junction differs from germline and may be a read error. The chain has TRBV5-4 and TRBJ2-2; D is unclear. The germline CDR1 and CDR2 sequences are SGHNT and YYREEE (reference sequence). This CDR3 spans 15 amino acids. The CDR3 loop reads CAGSTDGGGTGELFF. CDR3 coding DNA: TGTGCCGGCAGCACGGACGGCGGTGGCACCGGGGAGCTGTTTTTT.

This clonotype appeared a few times. The gene calls are TRBV7-3 and TRBJ1-1; no firm D call. The V gene lost 4 bases and the J gene lost 11 bases, with 14 bases spanning the gap. Germline CDR1 and CDR2: SGHTA and FQGTGA. This CDR3 comprises 12 residues. The CDR3 nucleotides are TGTGCCAGCAGCTCCTCTGACGGAACGGCTTTCTTT. Its protein is CASSSSDGTAFF.

The CDR3 nucleotides read TGTGCCAGCACCCACCCTTCCGCCGGGACGGATGGCTACACCTTC. Encoded protein: CASTHPSAGTDGYTF. The rearrangement joins TRBV28 to TRBJ1-2; D may be TRBD1 (5 bases). V was shortened by 7 bases and J by 6 bases, with 21 bases between the two germline ends. This CDR3 contains 15 residues. Germline CDR1 MDHEN, CDR2 SYDVKM.

The rearrangement joins TRBV5-1 to TRBJ1-6; TRBD1 is a possible D gene (5 bases). This CDR3 region has 15 residues. Germline loops: CDR1 SGHRS, CDR2 YFSETQ. V gave up 0 bases and J gave up 14 bases, with 18 bases separating them. CDR3 in amino acids: CASSLEAGTLASLHF. CDR3 sequence (DNA): TGCGCCAGCAGCTTGGAGGCAGGGACCCTTGCGTCCCTCCACTTT.

The gene calls are TRBV4-2 and TRBJ2-1; D might be TRBD1 (6 bases). Germline V gene lookup returns CDR1 LGHNA and CDR2 YNFKEQ. The CDR3 spans 14 residues. V lost 0 bases and J lost 6, with 9 bases in between. CDR3 amino acids: CASSQDDRINEQFF. The DNA of the CDR3 is TGTGCCAGCAGCCAAGATGACAGGATCAATGAGCAGTTCTTC.

The CDR3, as DNA: TGCAGTGCTAGCGTACAGGGGGGAGCTCAGCCCCAGCATTTT. This translates into CSASVQGGAQPQHF. V gene TRBV20-1 combines with J gene TRBJ1-5, with 8 bases aligning to TRBD1. Looked up from germline, CDR1 is DFQATT and CDR2 is SNEGSKA (reference sequence). The trim removed 3 bases at V and 6 bases at J, leaving 7 bases unmatched. The CDR3 covers 14 residues.

The rearrangement links TRBV24-1 to TRBJ2-7; D unclear. This CDR3 region has 11 residues. Germline CDR1 and CDR2: KGHDR and SFDVKD. V was trimmed by 5 bases and J by 3 bases, leaving 4 bases between them. The CDR3 here is CATSVGYEQYF. CDR3 bases: TGTGCCACCAGTGTGGGCTACGAGCAGTACTTC.

This chain uses TRBV27 with TRBJ1-1; D gene uncertain. The CDR3 consists of 13 residues. Germline V gives CDR1 MNHEY, CDR2 SMNVEV (reference sequence). V lost 6 bases, J lost 4 bases, and 12 bases lay in between. The DNA of the CDR3 is TGTGCCAGCAGCATTTTCCGGGGCACTGAAGCTTTCTTT. Encoded protein: CASSIFRGTEAFF.

The rearrangement links TRBV2 to TRBJ1-1; D perhaps matches TRBD1 (6 bases). This CDR3 has 15 amino acids. CDR1 SNHLY and CDR2 FYNNEI come from the germline V gene. With 7 bases removed from V and 1 base from J, the gap between germline ends came to 16 bases. The CDR3: CASNDRTVRNTEAFF. The DNA for the CDR3 is TGTGCCAGCAACGATAGGACAGTGAGGAACACTGAAGCTTTCTTT.

The rearrangement joins TRBV25-1 to TRBJ1-6; D gene uncertain. The CDR3 loop spans 17 amino acids. V was trimmed by 0 bases and J by 1 base, leaving 10 bases between them. The germline V gene has CDR1 MGHDK and CDR2 SYGVNS. CDR3 sequence: CASSEYEGGSYNSPLHF. The CDR3 coding sequence is TGTGCCAGCAGTGAATACGAGGGAGGATCCTATAATTCACCCCTCCACTTT.

As for this clonotype: At one end, the junction sequence differs from germline, possibly due to a read error. The CDR3 loop reads CANSPWEGGNQPQHF. The CDR3 bases are TGTGCCAACAGCCCGTGGGAGGGGGGCAATCAGCCCCAGCATTTT. The chain uses TRBV9 and TRBJ1-5; weak D call: TRBD1 (6 bases). The CDR3 is made up of 15 amino acids. CDR1 and CDR2 from the germline V gene are SGDLS and YYNGEE.

This clonotype was observed a few times. The gene calls are TRBV29-1 and TRBJ2-7; tentatively, D is TRBD1 (6 bases). The V gene's germline CDR1 is SQVTM and CDR2 ANQGSEA. The V gene lost 4 bases and the J gene lost 3 bases, with 10 bases spanning the gap. The CDR3 loop spans 12 amino acids. The CDR3 region is CSVAQQGYEQYF. The CDR3 region has the DNA TGCAGCGTTGCGCAACAGGGCTACGAGCAGTACTTC.

This clonotype was detected only a few times. A much more abundant neighbour one base away suggests this may be a read error. The chain links TRBV20-1 to TRBJ1-1; D is unclear. CDR1 is DFQATT, CDR2 SNEGSKA, per germline (reference sequence). The CDR3 extends over 11 amino acids. Trimming removed 5 bases from V and 1 base from J, with 5 bases in between. CDR3 region: CSAGPNTEAFF. The CDR3 DNA is TGCAGTGCTGGACCGAACACTGAAGCTTTCTTT.

The chain joins TRBV20-1 to TRBJ1-5; 9 bases are shared with TRBD1. This CDR3 is 18 amino acids long. Trimming took 2 bases from V and 3 from J; bases not matched to a gene: 14. Per germline, CDR1 DFQATT and CDR2 SNEGSKA (reference sequence). This chain's CDR3 is CSARPGTGRSSNNQPQHF. The CDR3 region has the DNA TGCAGTGCTAGACCCGGGACAGGGAGGTCCTCGAACAATCAGCCCCAGCATTTT.

The rearrangement uses TRBV15 and TRBJ1-4; D gene ambiguous. The germline CDR1 and CDR2 sequences are LNHNV and YYDKDF (reference sequence). The CDR3 totals 14 residues. The V end lost 5 bases, the J end lost 8 bases, and 15 bases lay between the germline ends. The CDR3 loop reads CATSSAEAWEKLFF. Written as DNA, the CDR3 is TGTGCCACCAGCTCCGCAGAGGCGTGGGAAAAACTGTTTTTT.

The genes are TRBV20-1 and TRBJ1-3; D not resolved. The CDR3 spans 14 residues. V was trimmed by 6 bases and J by 0 bases, leaving 12 bases between them. Germline V gene sequence: CDR1 DFQATT, CDR2 SNEGSKA (reference sequence). The CDR3: CSAPDGYSGNTIYF. The CDR3 DNA is TGCAGTGCACCGGACGGGTACTCTGGAAACACCATATATTTT.

The chain employs TRBV7-2 and TRBJ2-1, with 8 positions matching TRBD2. The V and J ends lost 3 bases and 7 bases, in that order; junction bases with no gene match: 8. This CDR3 has 15 amino acids. Germline assignment: CDR1 SGHTA and CDR2 FQGNSA. CDR3 amino acids: CASSFTGTSTNEQFF. The CDR3 DNA is TGTGCCAGCAGCTTCACCGGGACTAGTACGAATGAGCAGTTCTTC.